Listed here are 27 T cell receptor beta chains from one sample, sequenced in a study of blood T cell repertoires in COVID-19. Assay used: immunoSEQ multiplex PCR; TCRdb lists only in-frame clones, some missing. The table lists about 250,000 clones, around 88% of them singletons, with roughly 6% in the top ten. Input material: peripheral blood. The receptors stem from a woman in her twenties or thirties with COVID-19, enrolled during active disease.

V and J are TRBV27 and TRBJ1-1; TRBD1 matches at 9 bases. The CDR3 has 16 amino acids. CDR1 and CDR2 (germline): MNHEY, SMNVEV (reference sequence). Germline trimming cut 4 bases from V and 0 bases from J; bases unmatched to any gene: 6. CDR3 DNA: TGTGCCAGCAGTTATGGGACAGGGACCATGAACACTGAAGCTTTCTTT. Its translation is CASSYGTGTMNTEAFF.

This clone showed up just a few times. The V gene is TRBV6-2 or TRBV6-3, the J gene TRBJ1-6, with D uncertain. The V end was cut by 2 bases, the J end by 0 bases, with 17 bases between. The germline gives CDR1 MNHEY, CDR2 SVGEGT. This CDR3 is built from 19 residues. In DNA, the CDR3 is TGTGCCAGCAGTTACAACCTTGGGCTGACGAGCTCCTATAATTCACCCCTCCACTTT. Amino acid sequence: CASSYNLGLTSSYNSPLHF.

The chain joins TRBV24-1 to TRBJ2-5, with TRBD2 identical over 8 bases. Unmatched junction bases numbered 6, after V lost 2 bases and J lost 5 bases. Germline values: CDR1 KGHDR, CDR2 SFDVKD. The CDR3 is 15 amino acids. CDR3 protein: CATSDWRGVEETQYF. In nucleotides, the CDR3 is TGTGCCACCAGTGATTGGCGGGGGGTCGAGGAGACCCAGTACTTC.

The chain uses TRBV9 and TRBJ2-5; 11 positions agree with TRBD2. V trimming: 2 bases; J trimming: 2 bases; junction bases outside the gene matches: 8. Germline V CDR1 and CDR2: SGDLS, YYNGEE. The CDR3 is made up of 17 amino acids. CDR3 nucleotides: TGTGCCAGCAGCGTTACCACCGGGACTAGCGGACAAGAGACCCAGTACTTC. Its protein is CASSVTTGTSGQETQYF.

This chain uses TRBV3-1 (or the pseudogene TRBV3-2) with TRBJ2-1; 8 bases are shared with TRBD1. The V gene end was trimmed by 0 bases and the J gene end by 5 bases; junction bases not matched to a gene: 9. CDR3 size: 17 residues. The V gene's germline CDR1 is LGHDT and CDR2 YNNKEL (reference sequence). The CDR3 region has the DNA TGTGCCAGCAGCCAAGAAGTAAACAGGGGGGTCGACAATGAGCAGTTCTTC. This codes for CASSQEVNRGVDNEQFF.

The sample holds a few counts of this clone. The junction does not match germline at one end; this may be a read error. In DNA, the CDR3 is TGTGCCAGTCGACTAGCGGGGCCCGGGATCCTCTTC. Its protein is CASRLAGPGILF. J is TRBJ2-1 and V is TRBV12-3 or TRBV12-4, with 11 bases fitting TRBD2. The CDR3 loop spans 12 amino acids.

The chain is built from TRBV7-6 and TRBJ2-1; 8 nucleotides agree with TRBD2. V trimming: 2 bases; J trimming: 0 bases; junction bases outside the gene matches: 12. The V gene's germline CDR1 is SGHVS and CDR2 FNYEAQ. The CDR3 covers 19 residues. The CDR3 spells CASSLFLGGGSSSYNEQFF. The CDR3 bases are TGTGCCAGCAGCTTATTTTTGGGCGGGGGGTCGAGCTCCTACAATGAGCAGTTCTTC.

The chain is built from TRBV13 and TRBJ2-7, with D unresolved. CDR1 and CDR2 from the germline V gene are PRHDT and FYEKMQ (reference sequence). The CDR3 has 14 residues. Trimming removed 4 bases at V and 0 bases at J, with 10 bases between. In nucleotides, the CDR3 is TGTGCCAGCAGCTATCCTACTGACTCCTACGAGCAGTACTTC. It encodes CASSYPTDSYEQYF. Complete variable domain (other parts from reference TRBV13 and TRBJ2-7): AAGVIQSPRHLIKEKRETATLKCYPIPRHDTVYWYQQGPGQDPQFLISFYEKMQSDKGSIPDRFSAQQFSDYHSELNMSSLELGDSALYFCASSYPTDSYEQYFGPGTRLTVT.

The gene calls are TRBV7-8 and TRBJ1-5; 9 bases are a match to TRBD1. CDR3 length equals 16 residues. CDR1 is SGHVS and CDR2 is FQNEAQ in the germline V gene. The J segment lost 3 bases and the V segment lost 4 bases, leaving 7 bases of the junction unmatched. The CDR3 sequence: CASSYTGGADNQPQHF. CDR3 sequence (DNA): TGTGCCAGCAGCTACACAGGGGGCGCCGACAATCAGCCCCAGCATTTT.

The J gene is TRBJ2-7, the V gene TRBV21-1; TRBD2 is taken as the D call from the table, unchecked against the DNA. TRBV21-1 is assigned pseudogene status. This CDR3 has 15 residues. CDR3 DNA: TGTGCCAAGGAGACCACTAGCGGGGGGTCCTACGAGCAGTACGTC. Translation gives CAKETTSGGSYEQYV.

The chain couples TRBV5-4 to TRBJ2-3; D remains ambiguous. CDR3 size: 14 residues. Germline CDR1 reads SGHNT; CDR2 reads YYREEE (reference sequence). Trimming pared 4 bases from V and 5 bases from J, leaving 14 bases between. The CDR3 region is CASSPDSRKDTQYF. CDR3 DNA: TGTGCCAGCAGCCCGGATTCGCGGAAAGATACGCAGTATTTT.

The chain uses TRBV6-2 or TRBV6-3 and TRBJ2-2; 8 nucleotides agree with TRBD1. The CDR3 length is 18 residues. Germline V lookup: CDR1 MNHEY, CDR2 SVGEGT. V shed 2 bases and J 7 bases; nucleotides not matched to a gene: 15. CDR3 nucleotide sequence: TGTGCCAGCAGTTACAGAGGTCCGGGACAGGCGTTAGGCGGGGAGCTGTTTTTT. The encoded protein is CASSYRGPGQALGGELFF.

This CDR3 reads CASSQEPRNIQYF. CDR3 in DNA: TGCGCCAGCAGCCAAGAACCCAGAAACATTCAGTACTTC. The J gene is TRBJ2-4, the V gene TRBV4-3; no clear D. The V gene lost 0 bases and the J gene lost 6 bases, with 6 bases spanning the gap. The CDR3 loop spans 13 amino acids. The V gene's germline CDR1 is LGHNA and CDR2 YSLEER.

The genes are TRBV6-5 and TRBJ2-1; the match to TRBD1 covers 8 bases. The CDR3 length is 14 residues. Germline values: CDR1 MNHEY, CDR2 SVGAGI. J gave up 9 bases and V 1 base, and 5 bases lay outside the gene matches. The CDR3 reads CASSYWQGAREQFF. The CDR3 DNA is TGTGCCAGCAGTTACTGGCAGGGGGCTCGTGAGCAGTTCTTC.

This chain connects TRBV27 to TRBJ2-3, with D uncertain. V was shortened by 4 bases and J by 0 bases, with 8 bases between the two germline ends. The CDR3 is 14 residues long. In germline, CDR1 is MNHEY, CDR2 SMNVEV (reference sequence). CDR3 nucleotide sequence: TGTGCCAGCAGTTGGGCTGCTAGCACAGATACGCAGTATTTT. It codes for CASSWAASTDTQYF.

This chain connects TRBV19 to TRBJ1-3; 7 bases are a match to TRBD1. Per germline, CDR1 LNHDA and CDR2 SQIVND (reference sequence). The CDR3 is 16 amino acids. V was pared by 6 bases and J by 1 base, with 9 bases of the junction left unmatched. This CDR3 is CASRKPQGDSGNTIYF. The CDR3 DNA is TGTGCCAGTAGGAAACCCCAGGGGGATTCTGGAAACACCATATATTTT.

V and J are TRBV6-4 and TRBJ2-5; TRBD2 matches at 9 bases. The CDR3 totals 15 residues. J was trimmed by 2 bases and V by 3 bases; bases with no gene match: 4. Germline V lookup: CDR1 MRHNA, CDR2 SNTAGT. The CDR3 loop is CASSEGSGGQETQYF. In DNA, the CDR3 is TGTGCCAGCAGTGAGGGTAGCGGGGGACAAGAGACCCAGTACTTC.

This sequence joins TRBV4-3 and TRBJ1-2, with 7 bases identical to TRBD1. The CDR3 totals 12 residues. Germline assignment: CDR1 LGHNA and CDR2 YSLEER. V shed 3 bases and J 8 bases; nucleotides not matched to a gene: 3. The CDR3 sequence: CASSQDRRGYTF. Here the CDR3 DNA reads TGCGCCAGCAGCCAGGACAGGCGGGGCTACACCTTC.

This clone has only one observation. This sequence joins TRBV11-3 and TRBJ1-4; a weak D match, TRBD1 (5 bases). Germline V gene lookup returns CDR1 SGHNT and CDR2 YENEEA. Trimming took 2 bases from V and 2 from J, leaving 6 bases between them. The CDR3 sequence is 14 residues long. CDR3 in DNA: TGTGCCAGCAGCTTATCAGGGACTAATGAAAAACTGTTTTTT. Translation gives CASSLSGTNEKLFF.

The chain combines TRBV15 with TRBJ2-7; TRBD1 aligns across 9 bases. With V trimmed by 1 base and J by 3 bases, 1 base remained unmatched. This CDR3 is 14 amino acids long. Germline CDR1 LNHNV, CDR2 YYDKDF (reference sequence). For the CDR3, the DNA is TGTGCCACCAGCAGAGCGGGACAGGGCTACGAGCAGTACTTC. The encoded protein is CATSRAGQGYEQYF.

DNA of the CDR3: TGTGCCAGCAGCGGGGGGCTTAGTAATTCACCCCTCCACTTT. Amino acids: CASSGGLSNSPLHF. V usage is TRBV27 and J usage is TRBJ1-6; TRBD1 might be the D (6 bases). This CDR3 has 14 amino acids. Trimming shortened V by 6 bases and J by 6 bases, and 12 bases separated the two germline ends. Germline V gene sequence: CDR1 MNHEY, CDR2 SMNVEV (reference sequence).

J is TRBJ2-5 and V is TRBV30; 9 positions match TRBD1. The germline V gene encodes CDR1 GTSNPN and CDR2 SVGIG (reference sequence). The CDR3 has 16 residues. The ends lost 3 bases at V and 5 bases at J; junction bases unmatched: 13. CDR3 sequence reads: CAWSQGGTGSTETQYF. The DNA of the CDR3 is TGTGCCTGGAGCCAAGGGGGGACAGGGTCGACGGAGACCCAGTACTTC.

The chain joins TRBV9 to TRBJ2-1; tentatively, D is TRBD2 (7 bases). The CDR3 loop spans 15 amino acids. Trimming took 0 bases from V and 9 from J, leaving 16 bases between them. The germline V gene has CDR1 SGDLS and CDR2 YYNGEE. The CDR3 loop reads CASSVDGGASPEQFF. The CDR3 DNA is TGTGCCAGCAGCGTAGATGGGGGGGCTAGCCCTGAGCAGTTCTTC. The variable domain in full, completed from reference TRBV9 and TRBJ2-1, reads DSGVTQTPKHLITATGQRVTLRCSPRSGDLSVYWYQQSLDQGLQFLIQYYNGEERAKGNILERFSAQQFPDLHSELNLSSLELGDSALYFCASSVDGGASPEQFFGPGTRLTVL.

About this clone: A read error may account for a junction end that differs from germline. The chain joins TRBV7-7 to TRBJ2-5, with a weak D call TRBD2 (6 bases). This CDR3 contains 15 residues. CDR1 is SSHAT and CDR2 is FNYEAQ in the germline V gene (reference sequence). The DNA of the CDR3 is TGTGCTAGCAGCTTAGCTTTGGGGGGCCAAGAGACCCAGTACTTC. Its protein is CASSLALGGQETQYF.

CDR3 amino acids: CASSHGGTGYTF. The CDR3 DNA reads as TGTGCCAGCAGCCATGGGGGGACTGGCTACACCTTC. V and J are TRBV3-1 (or the pseudogene TRBV3-2) and TRBJ1-2; the D gene is possibly TRBD1 (5 bases). Germline values: CDR1 LGHDT, CDR2 YNNKEL (reference sequence). The CDR3 runs 12 residues. The V and J ends lost 3 bases and 7 bases respectively, with 9 bases between them.

CDR3 protein: CASSRTGGGRDTGELFF. CDR3 bases: TGTGCCAGTAGTAGAACAGGGGGTGGTAGAGACACCGGGGAGCTGTTTTTT. This rearrangement joins TRBV19 to TRBJ2-2; 8 nucleotides align to TRBD1. Losses at the gene ends were 4 bases for V and 3 bases for J; bases not matched to a gene: 10. CDR3 length: 17 amino acids. Germline V lookup: CDR1 LNHDA, CDR2 SQIVND (reference sequence). The entire variable domain, with the rest obtained from reference TRBV19 and TRBJ2-2, is as follows: DGGITQSPKYLFRKEGQNVTLSCEQNLNHDAMYWYRQDPGQGLRLIYYSQIVNDFQKGDIAEGYSVSREKKESFPLTVTSAQKNPTAFYLCASSRTGGGRDTGELFFGEGSRLTVL.

This chain links TRBV6-6 with TRBJ2-1; D is undetermined. Germline V gives CDR1 MNHNY, CDR2 SVGAGI (reference sequence). Trimming took 8 bases from V and 3 from J, leaving 2 bases between them. CDR3 length equals 10 residues. CDR3 in amino acids: CASLYNEQFF. DNA of the CDR3: TGTGCCAGCCTCTACAATGAGCAGTTCTTC.